This TCR beta chain appears in the sequencing data of a study of T cells expressing NK-cell markers. Overall study context: The authors derived TCR beta repertoires from sorted CD3+CD56+NKG2C+, CD3+CD56+NKG2C- and CD3+CD56-NKG2C+ T cells. The sequencing cohort of eight donors included seven HCMV-seropositive individuals and one seronegative individual.

Broader study findings: In roughly six donors, dominant CD3+CD56+NKG2C+ clonotypes ranked among the top 10 CD8+ clonotypes.

Turning to this clonotype: Its antigen is unidentified.

In generating TCR beta cDNA, 5'RACE template switching with UMIs was used. TCRdb re-called the 5' RACE reads and gives one entry per CDR3 protein, without DNA. This sample contains approximately 420,000 distinct CDR3 sequences. The sequence derives from a woman in her forties or fifties in good health. Sequencing was performed on blood T cells: a sorted CD56 or NKG2C T cell subset, CD4+ or CD8+ T cells, or bulk PBMC T cells (not recorded which).

The CDR3 loop reads CASSETGNAGELFF. The chain uses TRBV10-1 and TRBJ2-2; no DNA is available, so the TRBD1 call from TCRdb remains unchecked. CDR3 length: 14 residues. The germline CDR1 and CDR2 sequences are WNHNN and SYGVQD (reference sequence).